These T cell receptor beta chains were read from a single sample in a study of blood T cell repertoires in COVID-19. Clones were sequenced by immunoSEQ multiplex PCR, and TCRdb holds only the in-frame ones, with some missing. The sample contains around 160,000 clones, roughly four fifths of which appear only once. Sequencing input: peripheral blood. The receptors originated from a human donor in a cohort sampled during active COVID-19. The CDR3 runs from the conserved cysteine through the conserved F or W. Fields, in order: D gene, J gene, clone size, V gene, CDR3 DNA, CDR3 protein. D genes are given only for firm matches. Clone size appears in some rows only: once, few, many, or a class for an expanded clone.

d_call: TRBD1; j_call: TRBJ2-7; clone_size: NA; v_call: TRBV27; cdr3_nt: TGTGCCAGCAGGGACAGGGCTGGAGAGCAGTACTTC; cdr3_aa: CASRDRAGEQYF
d_call: NA; j_call: TRBJ2-3; clone_size: NA; v_call: TRBV18; cdr3_nt: TGTGCCAGCTCACCTGGCTTAACAGATACGCAGTATTTT; cdr3_aa: CASSPGLTDTQYF
d_call: NA; j_call: TRBJ1-4; clone_size: NA; v_call: TRBV28; cdr3_nt: TGTGCCAGCAGTTTACCACAGGGTAACGGTGAAAAACTGTTTTTT; cdr3_aa: CASSLPQGNGEKLFF
d_call: NA; j_call: TRBJ2-6; clone_size: NA; v_call: TRBV6-2/TRBV6-3; cdr3_nt: TGTGCCAGCAGTTACGGAGGCTCTGGGGCCAACGTCCTGACTTTC; cdr3_aa: CASSYGGSGANVLTF
d_call: TRBD1; j_call: TRBJ1-6; clone_size: NA; v_call: TRBV3-1/TRBV3-2; cdr3_nt: TGTGCCTCCGCGACAGGGAATGATAATTCACCCCTCCACTTT; cdr3_aa: CASATGNDNSPLHF
d_call: TRBD1; j_call: TRBJ2-6; clone_size: NA; v_call: TRBV10-2; cdr3_nt: TGCGCCAGCTCGGGACAGGGGGCAGTTGCTGGGGCCAACGTCCTGACTTTC; cdr3_aa: CASSGQGAVAGANVLTF
d_call: TRBD1; j_call: TRBJ2-5; clone_size: NA; v_call: TRBV5-1; cdr3_nt: TGCGCCAGCAGCTCGACAGGGATCCAAGAGACCCAGTACTTC; cdr3_aa: CASSSTGIQETQYF
d_call: TRBD1; j_call: TRBJ2-1; clone_size: NA; v_call: TRBV6-4; cdr3_nt: TGTGCCAGCAGTGACTGGGACAGAAACTACAATGAGCAGTTCTTC; cdr3_aa: CASSDWDRNYNEQFF
d_call: NA; j_call: TRBJ2-7; clone_size: NA; v_call: TRBV9; cdr3_nt: TGTGCCAGCAGCCGGACTAACTCCTACGAGCAGTACTTC; cdr3_aa: CASSRTNSYEQYF
d_call: NA; j_call: TRBJ2-1; clone_size: NA; v_call: TRBV16; cdr3_nt: TGTGCCAGCAGCCGAAGGGGGGGAGGAGAACGGTTCTTC; cdr3_aa: CASSRRGGGERFF
d_call: NA; j_call: TRBJ2-3; clone_size: once; v_call: TRBV3-1/TRBV3-2; cdr3_nt: TGTGCCAGCAGCCGGTGGGAGGCACTAGGGGTAAATACGCAGTATTTT; cdr3_aa: CASSRWEALGVNTQYF
d_call: TRBD2; j_call: TRBJ2-5; clone_size: few; v_call: TRBV6-1; cdr3_nt: TGTGCCAGCAGTGGCTGGACTAGCGGGGGGCAAGAGACCCAGTACTTC; cdr3_aa: CASSGWTSGGQETQYF
d_call: NA; j_call: TRBJ1-2; clone_size: NA; v_call: TRBV5-1; cdr3_nt: TGCGCCAGCAGCTTGGATGCAGGGAATAGCTATGGCTACACCTTC; cdr3_aa: CASSLDAGNSYGYTF
d_call: TRBD2; j_call: TRBJ2-5; clone_size: NA; v_call: TRBV11-2; cdr3_nt: TGTGCCAGCAGGGGGACTAGCGGGGGGCGAGAGACCCAGTACTTC; cdr3_aa: CASRGTSGGRETQYF
d_call: NA; j_call: TRBJ1-2; clone_size: few; v_call: TRBV5-1; cdr3_nt: TGCGCCAGCAGCGACCGGGACAAGGGTAACTATGGCTACACCTTC; cdr3_aa: CASSDRDKGNYGYTF
d_call: TRBD2; j_call: TRBJ2-5; clone_size: NA; v_call: TRBV2; cdr3_nt: TGTGCCAGCGGGGGGCCACTAGCGGGAGTGCAAGAGACCCAGTACTTC; cdr3_aa: CASGGPLAGVQETQYF
d_call: TRBD2; j_call: TRBJ2-2; clone_size: NA; v_call: TRBV15; cdr3_nt: TGTGCCACCAGCGTAGCGGGAGGCCCCGGGGAGCTGTTTTTT; cdr3_aa: CATSVAGGPGELFF
d_call: NA; j_call: TRBJ2-3; clone_size: NA; v_call: TRBV4-2; cdr3_nt: TGTGCCAGCAGCCAAGACGGGGGTGGGACAGATACGCAGTATTTT; cdr3_aa: CASSQDGGGTDTQYF
d_call: TRBD2; j_call: TRBJ2-4; clone_size: few; v_call: TRBV4-1; cdr3_nt: TGCGCCAGCAGCCAAGATTTAAGGGGCGGGAGAGGGAACATTCAGTACTTC; cdr3_aa: CASSQDLRGGRGNIQYF